Listed here are 14 T cell receptor beta chains from one sample, sequenced in a study of cytomegalovirus exposure and HLA in healthy donors. This PCR relied on a set of 60 Vbeta primers and 13 Jbeta primers. TCRdb's table, derived via immunoSEQ multiplex PCR, lists solely in-frame clones and lacks some. The sample has 60,000 to 85,000 clones; the top ten hold roughly 13%. The sample consisted of PBMCs. Receptors originate from a man between 45 and 60 years old in good health and CMV-seropositive.

V gene TRBV7-9 combines with J gene TRBJ2-2; the D gene is possibly TRBD1 (6 bases). The V gene's germline CDR1 is SEHNR and CDR2 FQNEAQ (reference sequence). The CDR3 runs to 15 residues. V was shortened by 2 bases and J by 3 bases, with 10 bases between the two germline ends. DNA for the CDR3: TGTGCCAGCAGCTTACGAGGGGGAGACACCGGGGAGCTGTTTTTT. Translated: CASSLRGGDTGELFF.

This sequence joins TRBV5-1 and TRBJ1-5, with TRBD1 matching over 7 bases. The V gene's germline CDR1 is SGHRS and CDR2 YFSETQ. The CDR3 extends over 15 amino acids. The V gene end was trimmed by 0 bases and the J gene end by 4 bases; junction bases not matched to a gene: 4. The CDR3 reads CASSLEGTENQPQHF. The CDR3 bases are TGCGCCAGCAGCTTGGAAGGGACAGAAAATCAGCCCCAGCATTTT.

This chain joins TRBV18 and TRBJ2-5; no reliable D call. In germline, CDR1 is KGHSH, CDR2 LQKENI. The CDR3 spans 15 residues. The V and J ends lost 1 base and 2 bases respectively, with 11 bases between them. The CDR3, as DNA: TGTGCCAGCTCACCACGGAGTAGCAAACAAGAGACCCAGTACTTC. Residues: CASSPRSSKQETQYF.

J is TRBJ1-6 and V is TRBV4-1; 8 bases match TRBD1. From germline, CDR1 is MGHRA and CDR2 YSYEKL. The CDR3 length is 18 residues. Trimming took 0 bases from V and 10 from J; bases not matched to a gene: 14. The CDR3, as DNA: TGCGCCAGCAGCCAAGAATCAGGCGACAGGGGTCTTGGATCACCCCTCCACTTT. This codes for CASSQESGDRGLGSPLHF.

DNA for the CDR3: TGTGCCAGCAGCTTGGCGGACCCGCGGGGCTATGGCTACACCTTC. Encoded protein: CASSLADPRGYGYTF. This chain connects TRBV7-9 to TRBJ1-2; D remains ambiguous. Germline V CDR1 and CDR2: SEHNR, FQNEAQ (reference sequence). V gave up 3 bases and J gave up 4 bases, with 15 bases separating them. The CDR3 is 15 amino acids. The full variable domain, in which reference TRBV7-9 and TRBJ1-2 provide the parts outside the CDR3, is DTGVSQNPRHKITKRGQNVTFRCDPISEHNRLYWYRQTLGQGPEFLTYFQNEAQLEKSRLLSDRFSAERPKGSFSTLEIQRTEQGDSAMYLCASSLADPRGYGYTFGSGTRLTVV.

The chain has TRBV2 and TRBJ2-5; possibly TRBD2 for D (6 bases). This CDR3 is 13 amino acids long. Germline values: CDR1 SNHLY, CDR2 FYNNEI. V lost 3 bases and J lost 5, with 10 bases in between. This CDR3 is CASSDGLAETQYF. CDR3 nucleotides: TGTGCCAGCAGTGATGGGCTAGCGGAGACCCAGTACTTC.

A remark on this clone: One end of the junction is discordant with germline, which a read error may explain. The gene calls are TRBV29-1 and TRBJ1-4, with TRBD1 matching over 9 bases. This CDR3 comprises 13 residues. From germline, CDR1 is SQVTM and CDR2 ANQGSEA. The CDR3, as DNA: TGCAGCGTCGAAGGGGACAGGGATGAAAAACTGTTTTTT. Encoded protein: CSVEGDRDEKLFF.

The chain links TRBV9 to TRBJ1-4; tentatively, D is TRBD1 (5 bases). V was shortened by 4 bases and J by 0 bases, with 16 bases between the two germline ends. From germline, CDR1 is SGDLS and CDR2 YYNGEE. The CDR3 loop spans 17 amino acids. The CDR3 protein is CASSPQGGFATNEKLFF. The CDR3 region has the DNA TGTGCCAGCAGCCCTCAGGGAGGCTTTGCAACTAATGAAAAACTGTTTTTT.

The CDR3, as DNA: TGTGCCAGCAGCCTAGACACCGGGGAGGATGAAGCTTTCTTT. It encodes CASSLDTGEDEAFF. The chain uses TRBV6-1 and TRBJ1-1; D is uncertain. Per the germline V gene, CDR1 is MNHNS and CDR2 is SASEGT. The CDR3 contains 14 residues. Between the trimmed V and J ends, which lost 6 bases and 7 bases, there was a span of 18 bases.

V gene TRBV5-6 combines with J gene TRBJ1-2; D not resolved. CDR1 and CDR2 from the germline V gene are SGHDT and YYEEEE. This CDR3 is 13 amino acids long. V was trimmed by 1 base and J by 2 bases, leaving 6 bases between them. The DNA for the CDR3 is TGTGCCAGCAGCTTGTGGCCCAACTATGGCTACACCTTC. This translates into CASSLWPNYGYTF.

The CDR3 here is CASSSGLGGSYEQYV. As DNA, the CDR3 is TGTGCCAGCAGCTCAGGACTAGGGGGTTCCTACGAGCAGTACGTC. The chain joins TRBV11-2 to TRBJ2-7; possibly TRBD2 for D (7 bases). This CDR3 is built from 15 residues. With 4 bases removed from V and 1 base from J, the gap between germline ends came to 14 bases. Germline V CDR1 and CDR2: SGHAT, FQNNGV.

This chain joins TRBV5-6 and TRBJ2-7; D is ambiguous. Per the germline V gene, CDR1 is SGHDT and CDR2 is YYEEEE. This CDR3 comprises 13 residues. Trimming left V 1 base short and J 7 bases short, with 12 bases between. The CDR3 DNA follows: TGTGCCAGCAGCTTGTGGTCCAGGTGGGAGCAGTACTTC. Its protein is CASSLWSRWEQYF.

The chain is built from TRBV5-1 and TRBJ1-2; D possibly corresponds to TRBD1 (6 bases). The germline CDR1 and CDR2 sequences are SGHRS and YFSETQ. Trimming took off 0 bases at V and 8 bases at J, with 17 bases between the two ends. The CDR3 has 15 residues. CDR3 protein: CASSLERGGSGGYTF. CDR3 DNA: TGCGCCAGCAGCTTGGAGAGGGGGGGCTCTGGCGGCTACACCTTC.

This sequence joins TRBV19 and TRBJ2-5; a weak D match, TRBD2 (5 bases). Germline assignment: CDR1 LNHDA and CDR2 SQIVND (reference sequence). This CDR3 comprises 13 residues. Trimming removed 5 bases at V and 3 bases at J, with 10 bases between. The DNA of the CDR3 is TGTGCCAGTAGTCCCGGACTCAAAGAGACCCAGTACTTC. The encoded protein is CASSPGLKETQYF.